Shown below are 21 T cell receptor beta chains from a single sample sequenced in a study of CD8 T cells in ankylosing spondylitis. General study points: Ankylosing spondylitis blood seemed to carry a telltale TCR beta motif made of eight highly homologous variants.

Antigen specificity for these receptors is unknown. TCRdb ran MiXCR on the 5' RACE reads and lists one entry per CDR3 protein. The data show 300,000 to 400,000 distinct CDR3 sequences, with more than 20% seen just once and 16% held by the top ten. What was sequenced was blood, either unsorted or a sorted T cell fraction (not recorded which). The source is a male donor with ankylosing spondylitis.

A few counts support this clonotype. The genes are TRBV29-1 and TRBJ2-1; the D gene is possibly TRBD2 (5 bases). Trimming took off 6 bases at V and 4 bases at J, with 22 bases between the two ends. This CDR3 has 16 amino acids. In germline, CDR1 is SQVTM, CDR2 ANQGSEA. The CDR3 region is CSVRRGGPARYNEQFF. CDR3 nucleotides: TGCAGCGTCCGGCGCGGCGGGCCAGCGAGGTACAATGAGCAGTTCTTC.

Comments on this clonotype: One end of the junction does not line up with germline, which may come from a read error. This chain joins TRBV7-7 and TRBJ2-1; D is possibly TRBD2 (6 bases). This CDR3 region has 13 residues. Germline V gives CDR1 SSHAT, CDR2 FNYEAQ (reference sequence). The CDR3 protein is CASSPGVWDEQFF. CDR3 coding DNA: TGTGCTAGCAGCCCGGGGGTTTGGGATGAGCAGTTCTTC.

The chain combines TRBV5-6 with TRBJ2-7; a possible D gene is TRBD1 (5 bases). Germline V CDR1 and CDR2: SGHDT, YYEEEE. The CDR3 is made up of 15 amino acids. The V gene lost 6 bases and the J gene lost 2 bases, with 18 bases spanning the gap. The CDR3 DNA reads as TGTGCCAGCACCGGGCTTGGGGCCCTTGCCTACGAGCAGTACTTC. Amino acids: CASTGLGALAYEQYF.

This clonotype has a handful of counts. The chain uses TRBV29-1 and TRBJ1-5; TRBD1 is a possible D gene (6 bases). The V gene lost 7 bases and the J gene lost 5 bases, with 21 bases spanning the gap. The CDR3 loop spans 15 amino acids. From germline, CDR1 is SQVTM and CDR2 ANQGSEA. The CDR3 loop reads CSALLQGPQDQPQHF. The CDR3 DNA reads as TGCAGCGCGTTACTACAGGGTCCTCAGGATCAGCCCCAGCATTTT.

The chain couples TRBV7-9 to TRBJ2-1; TRBD2 agrees at 8 bases. The CDR3 runs to 13 residues. V lost 10 bases, J lost 12 bases, and 14 bases stayed unmatched. CDR1 is SEHNR and CDR2 is FQNEAQ in the germline V gene (reference sequence). In DNA, the CDR3 is TGTGCCAACCCCGGGGGGGGGCCCCCCGGGCAGTTCTTC. Protein: CANPGGGPPGQFF.

This clonotype appeared once. The V and J genes are TRBV29-1 and TRBJ1-1; the D is unclear. There are 14 residues in the CDR3. Germline CDR1 SQVTM, CDR2 ANQGSEA. V gave up 4 bases and J gave up 1 base, with 13 bases separating them. The CDR3 spells CSVAMFGRNTEAFF. The CDR3 DNA follows: TGCAGCGTTGCCATGTTCGGTAGGAACACTGAAGCTTTCTTT.

This clonotype was observed a few times. CDR3 bases: TGTGCCAGCGCGCGGGAGGGGTTGAGAGAGCAGTTCTTC. Translating it yields CASAREGLREQFF. The rearrangement joins TRBV7-2 to TRBJ2-1, with 9 bases identical to TRBD2. This CDR3 region has 13 residues. V lost 8 bases and J lost 10; bases outside the gene matches: 9. Germline values: CDR1 SGHTA, CDR2 FQGNSA.

This clonotype was counted between two and nine times. The CDR3 reads CASSPTRGAKGQFEQFF. In nucleotides, the CDR3 is TGTGCCAGCAGCCCCACCCGGGGGGCGAAGGGACAATTCGAGCAGTTCTTC. The V gene is TRBV11-3, the J gene TRBJ2-1, with a possible D match to TRBD2 (7 bases). CDR1 and CDR2 (germline): SGHNT, YENEEA. CDR3 size: 17 residues. V dropped 5 bases and J dropped 10 bases, with 27 bases sitting between them.

Worth noting for this clonotype: At one end, the junction sequence differs from germline, possibly due to a read error. The rearrangement joins TRBV5-1 to TRBJ2-7, with 7 bases identical to TRBD2. Germline CDR1 and CDR2: SGHRS and YFSETQ. The CDR3 loop spans 16 amino acids. The CDR3 is CASSSQTGLSSDEQYF. CDR3 coding DNA: TGCGCCAGCAGCTCCCAGACGGGACTAAGCTCCGACGAGCAGTACTTC.

The chain links TRBV10-2 to TRBJ2-3, with 11 positions matching TRBD2. Germline V lookup: CDR1 WSHSY, CDR2 SAAADI. The CDR3 totals 13 residues. V trimming: 7 bases; J trimming: 5 bases; junction bases outside the gene matches: 2. The CDR3 region has the DNA TGCGCCAGCAAACTAGCGGGAGAAGATACGCAGTATTTT. Its translation: CASKLAGEDTQYF.

The table lists this clonotype with a few counts. The V gene is TRBV20-1, the J gene TRBJ1-4, with 9 bases fitting TRBD1. CDR1 is DFQATT, CDR2 SNEGSKA, per germline (reference sequence). Losses at the gene ends were 4 bases for V and 12 bases for J; bases not matched to a gene: 12. The CDR3 covers 14 residues. The CDR3 spells CSAIPGTGIEELFF. CDR3 nucleotides: TGCAGTGCTATACCCGGGACAGGGATAGAGGAACTGTTTTTT.

V usage is TRBV15 and J usage is TRBJ2-4, with D tentatively TRBD1 (5 bases). The CDR3 length is 17 residues. V lost 0 bases and J 0 bases, leaving 12 bases between the germline ends. Germline assignment: CDR1 LNHNV and CDR2 YYDKDF (reference sequence). Written as DNA, the CDR3 is TGTGCCACCAGCAGAGACCGACAGCCCCTAGCCAAAAACATTCAGTACTTC. Its protein product is CATSRDRQPLAKNIQYF.

The sample holds a few counts of this clonotype. The genes are TRBV19 and TRBJ1-5, with D unresolved. V was trimmed by 3 bases and J by 7 bases, leaving 13 bases between them. From germline, CDR1 is LNHDA and CDR2 SQIVND (reference sequence). The CDR3 consists of 14 residues. CDR3: CASSISPTGQPQHF. In nucleotides, the CDR3 is TGTGCCAGTAGTATCTCCCCCACCGGGCAGCCCCAGCATTTT.

This clonotype has only a few counts. The V and J genes are TRBV6-2 or TRBV6-3 and TRBJ2-5, with D uncertain. This CDR3 region has 13 residues. V was pared by 3 bases and J by 5 bases, with 10 bases between. In germline, CDR1 is MNHEY, CDR2 SVGEGT. CDR3 sequence: CASSYSFRETQYF. Here the CDR3 DNA reads TGTGCCAGCAGTTATTCCTTTCGTGAGACCCAGTACTTC.

The chain combines TRBV18 with TRBJ1-1; 9 nucleotides match TRBD1. CDR3 length: 16 residues. The germline V gene encodes CDR1 KGHSH and CDR2 LQKENI. The trim removed 4 bases at V and 5 bases at J, leaving 11 bases unmatched. This CDR3 is CASSQLGTGRLTEAFF. The CDR3 DNA reads as TGTGCCAGCTCACAGCTAGGGACAGGGCGTCTGACTGAAGCTTTCTTT.

In this sample, this clonotype turned up a few times. The V and J genes are TRBV14 and TRBJ2-7, with 9 bases aligning to TRBD1. Losses at the gene ends were 4 bases for V and 6 bases for J; bases not matched to a gene: 7. This CDR3 has 14 amino acids. In germline, CDR1 is SGHDN, CDR2 FVKESK. This CDR3 reads CASSPRTGAGEQYF. CDR3 nucleotides: TGTGCCAGCAGCCCGAGGACAGGGGCCGGCGAGCAGTACTTC.

This clonotype has a handful of counts. The chain recombines TRBV9 with TRBJ1-5, with 11 bases identical to TRBD1. The CDR3 is 15 amino acids. Germline-derived CDR1 and CDR2 are SGDLS and YYNGEE. The ends lost 3 bases at V and 3 bases at J; junction bases unmatched: 2. In DNA form, the CDR3 reads TGTGCCAGCAGCGAAGGACAGGGGGCCAATCAGCCCCAGCATTTT. Protein sequence: CASSEGQGANQPQHF.

With respect to this clonotype: With a much larger clone just one base away, this may be a read error. The rearrangement links TRBV12-3 or TRBV12-4 to TRBJ2-2, with TRBD2 matching over 11 bases. V gave up 3 bases and J gave up 0 bases; unmatched junction bases: 12. The CDR3 has 20 residues. CDR3 nucleotide sequence: TGTGCCAGCAGTTTCCCGTCGTCTAGCGGGAGGACCACGAACACCGGGGAGCTGTTTTTT. Translated: CASSFPSSSGRTTNTGELFF.

This clonotype was counted a few times. The rearrangement joins TRBV3-1 to TRBJ2-7; D may be TRBD1 or TRBD2 (5 bases each). The CDR3 is 14 amino acids. Trimming left V 3 bases short and J 6 bases short, with 15 bases between. CDR1 is LGHDT and CDR2 is YNNKEL in the germline V gene (reference sequence). The CDR3 coding sequence is TGTGCCAGCAGCCATTATGGGGGACCAGCCGAGCAGTACTTC. This gives the protein CASSHYGGPAEQYF.

The chain couples TRBV9 to TRBJ1-1; D unclear. Germline V gene data show CDR1 as SGDLS and CDR2 as YYNGEE. With 4 bases removed from V and 1 base from J, the gap between germline ends came to 14 bases. The CDR3 is 15 amino acids. The CDR3 region is CASSQSHRPNTEAFF. Written as DNA, the CDR3 is TGTGCCAGCAGCCAATCCCATAGGCCGAACACTGAAGCTTTCTTT. The entire variable domain, with the rest obtained from reference TRBV9 and TRBJ1-1, is as follows: DSGVTQTPKHLITATGQRVTLRCSPRSGDLSVYWYQQSLDQGLQFLIQYYNGEERAKGNILERFSAQQFPDLHSELNLSSLELGDSALYFCASSQSHRPNTEAFFGQGTRLTVV.

CDR3 loop: CASSVAGVRTGELFF. CDR3 in DNA: TGTGCCAGCAGTGTAGCGGGAGTCCGCACCGGGGAGCTGTTTTTT. The chain combines TRBV2 with TRBJ2-2, with 9 bases identical to TRBD2. The CDR3 runs to 15 residues. The ends lost 4 bases at V and 4 bases at J; junction bases unmatched: 4. CDR1 is SNHLY, CDR2 FYNNEI, per germline.